The sequence of this T cell receptor (beta chain) was determined in a study of shared clonotypes between healthy human individuals. For this clone: The target antigen is unknown.

Study-wide results and caveats: Generally, naive subsets (rather than memory subsets) showed larger estimated richness.

Clones were sequenced by immunoSEQ multiplex PCR, and TCRdb holds only the in-frame ones, with some missing. The sample lists 2 million or so clones, less than 95% seen once, with approximately 1.2% in the top ten. Naivety among CD8 cells was defined by CD45RO negativity and positive CCR7 selection, thereby excluding terminally differentiated effector memory CD45RA+ cells. The CDR3 has 14 amino acids. The germline V gene encodes CDR1 SGDLS and CDR2 YYNGEE. The ends were cut back, 6 bases at V and 1 base at J, with 11 bases in the middle. This chain joins TRBV9 and TRBJ2-4; TRBD1 is a possible D gene (5 bases). The sequenced material came from naive CD8+ T cells sorted from blood. The source is a man between 18 and 35 years old in good health. CDR3 nucleotide sequence: TGTGCCAGCAATCTAGGGGATGCCAAAAACATTCAGTACTTC. Protein sequence: CASNLGDAKNIQYF.